This TCR beta chain was captured by sequencing in a study of T-cell memory formation after mild COVID-19. Only a few counts were recorded for this clonotype. Germline CDR1 is SGHDT and CDR2 is YYEEEE. The CDR3 totals 11 residues. Trimming pared 2 bases from V and 7 bases from J, leaving 7 bases between. TCRdb reprocessed the 5' RACE reads via MiXCR and lists one record per CDR3 protein. Of approximately 180,000 distinct CDR3 sequences listed, 15% to 20% were seen once; the top ten hold just over 2%. The TCR was taken from an adult woman who had mild COVID-19 (a few samples of this study predate the infection). Cell type and time point are not known. The V and J genes are TRBV5-6 and TRBJ2-7, with TRBD1 as a possible D gene (5 bases). Sequencing was carried out using PBMCs or a T cell subset sorted from them (not recorded which). CDR3 DNA sequence: TGTGCCAGCAGCTTCAGGGTTGAGCAGTACTTC. It is translated as CASSFRVEQYF.